This T cell receptor (beta chain) was documented in a study of cytomegalovirus exposure and HLA in healthy donors. The study's findings and limits: CMV serostatus was the sole immune exposure information available. A cluster of highly shared sequence variants was likely a sequencing artifact. According to a later analysis, most TCR beta chains associated with CMV appeared HLA-restricted.

About this clone itself: Antigen: not known. Relative to the germline gene, one junction end is altered; a read error may explain this.

In the PCR, 60 Vbeta and 13 Jbeta primers were used. Sequencing used immunoSEQ multiplex PCR; TCRdb keeps in-frame clones, though not all of them. The table lists 150,000 to 200,000 clones, about 70% of them singletons. CDR3 length: 16 amino acids. Germline-derived CDR1 and CDR2 are SEHNR and FQNEAQ (reference sequence). V usage is TRBV7-9 and J usage is TRBJ2-2; TRBD2 agrees at 9 bases. This sequence was found in a male donor in good health and CMV-seronegative. Material for sequencing was PBMCs. The CDR3 nucleotides read TGTTCCAGCAGCTCAAGGGAGCGGGGGGTCACCGGGGAGCTGTTTTTT. Translation gives CSSSSRERGVTGELFF.